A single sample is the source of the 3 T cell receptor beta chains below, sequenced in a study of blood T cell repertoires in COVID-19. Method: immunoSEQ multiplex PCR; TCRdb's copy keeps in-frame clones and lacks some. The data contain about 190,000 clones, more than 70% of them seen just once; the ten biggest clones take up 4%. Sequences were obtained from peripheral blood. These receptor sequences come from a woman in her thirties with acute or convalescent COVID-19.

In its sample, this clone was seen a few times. The CDR3 sequence is CASSRGGRDEQYF. For the CDR3, the DNA is TGTGCCAGCAGTCGGGGCGGGAGGGACGAGCAGTACTTC. V is TRBV28 and J is TRBJ2-7; 9 nucleotides align to TRBD2. Germline V gene data show CDR1 as MDHEN and CDR2 as SYDVKM. CDR3 size: 13 residues. The V and J ends lost 5 bases and 5 bases, in that order; junction bases with no gene match: 4.

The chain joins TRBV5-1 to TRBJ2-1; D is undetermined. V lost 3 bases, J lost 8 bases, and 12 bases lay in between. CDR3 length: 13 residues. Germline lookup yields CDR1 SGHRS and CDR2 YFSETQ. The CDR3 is CASSSDYTDEQFF. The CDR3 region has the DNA TGCGCCAGCAGCTCTGATTACACAGATGAGCAGTTCTTC.

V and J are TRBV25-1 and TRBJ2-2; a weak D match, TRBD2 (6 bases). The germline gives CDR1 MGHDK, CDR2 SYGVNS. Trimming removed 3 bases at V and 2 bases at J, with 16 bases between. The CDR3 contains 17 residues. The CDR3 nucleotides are TGTGCCAGCAGTGATTCTCCCTCGGACTATAACACCGGGGAGCTGTTTTTT. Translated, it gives CASSDSPSDYNTGELFF.